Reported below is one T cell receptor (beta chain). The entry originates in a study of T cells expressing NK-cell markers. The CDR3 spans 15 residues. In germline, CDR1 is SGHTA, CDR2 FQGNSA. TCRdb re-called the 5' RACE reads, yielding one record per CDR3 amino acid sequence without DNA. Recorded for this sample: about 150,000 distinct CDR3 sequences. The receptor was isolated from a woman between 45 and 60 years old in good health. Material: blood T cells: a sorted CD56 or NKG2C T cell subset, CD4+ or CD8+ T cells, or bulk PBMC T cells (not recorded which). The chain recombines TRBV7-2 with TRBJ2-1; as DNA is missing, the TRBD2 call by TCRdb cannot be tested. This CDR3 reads CASSLLLAGGGEQFF.